The clone carrying this T cell receptor beta chain has only one observation. This sample was taken from a study of blood T cell repertoires in COVID-19. CDR1 is SGHRS and CDR2 is YFSETQ in the germline V gene. CDR3 length: 17 residues. Trimming removed 4 bases at V and 0 bases at J, with 17 bases between. TCRdb's table, derived via immunoSEQ multiplex PCR, lists solely in-frame clones and lacks some. This table has roughly 150,000 clones, over 80% appearing once. Those designated as exposed participants met a COVID-19 case within 2 weeks before study entry. Sequencing was done on a sample of PBMCs or T cells enriched from blood (not recorded which). The J gene is TRBJ1-3, the V gene TRBV5-1, with D possibly matching TRBD1 (5 bases). The origin of this receptor is a man in his 70s who had been exposed to COVID-19. The CDR3 DNA reads TGCGCCAGCAGCCTAAGTGGACATCCGGGCTCTGGAAACACCATATATTTT. This sequence encodes CASSLSGHPGSGNTIYF.